A selection of T cell receptor beta chains follows, all from one sample in a study of blood T cell repertoires in COVID-19. Measured with immunoSEQ multiplex PCR; TCRdb has only the in-frame clones, and not every one. Among approximately 300,000 clones listed, roughly 84% were seen once. Sequencing was carried out using peripheral blood. Source of these receptors: a person aged 70 to 85 with COVID-19, enrolled during active disease. The CDR3 runs from the conserved cysteine through the conserved F or W. The D gene is left open where the match is weak. Rows may omit the clone size; those that give it use once, few, many or a size class.

v_gene	d_gene	abundance	j_gene	CDR3aa	CDR3nt
TRBV11-2	TRBD2	.	TRBJ2-1	CASSPSGTSGANEQFF	TGTGCCAGCAGCCCTTCTGGGACTAGCGGAGCCAATGAGCAGTTCTTC
TRBV19	TRBD1	.	TRBJ1-5	CASSTDRSNQPQHF	TGTGCCAGTAGCACGGACAGGAGCAATCAGCCCCAGCATTTT
TRBV28	.	.	TRBJ1-2	CASSSPDYGYTF	TGTGCCAGCAGTTCCCCTGACTATGGCTACACCTTC
TRBV11-2	TRBD2	.	TRBJ2-2	CASSARIRTSGKNTGELFF	TGTGCCAGCAGCGCGAGAATACGGACTAGCGGGAAGAACACCGGGGAGCTGTTTTTT
TRBV9	TRBD1	.	TRBJ1-4	CASSSHRGYDEKLFF	TGTGCCAGCAGCTCCCACAGGGGGTATGATGAAAAACTGTTTTTT
TRBV20-1	.	.	TRBJ1-1	CSPISNTEAFF	TGCAGTCCTATCTCGAACACTGAAGCTTTCTTT
TRBV2	TRBD1	few	TRBJ1-2	CASRGGSDGYTF	TGTGCCAGCCGAGGGGGCTCGGATGGCTACACCTTC
TRBV28	.	.	TRBJ1-5	CASSPQLGVGPQHF	TGTGCCAGCAGTCCTCAACTAGGTGTTGGGCCCCAGCATTTT
TRBV19	TRBD1	.	TRBJ1-3	CASSKTGVLDTIYF	TGTGCCAGTAGTAAGACAGGGGTACTAGACACCATATATTTT
TRBV2	TRBD2	.	TRBJ2-7	CASKTEREGQYEQYF	TGTGCCAGCAAAACCGAGCGGGAGGGCCAGTACGAGCAGTACTTC
TRBV11-2	.	.	TRBJ1-6	CASSLRFLIGDSPLHF	TGTGCCAGCAGCTTACGGTTTTTGATTGGAGATTCACCCCTCCACTTT
TRBV6-5	.	.	TRBJ1-4	CASRTPRGLGEKLFF	TGTGCCAGCAGAACCCCAAGGGGGTTGGGAGAAAAACTGTTTTTT
TRBV30	.	.	TRBJ2-7	CAWSVGATQTYEQYF	TGTGCCTGGAGTGTAGGGGCCACCCAAACCTACGAGCAGTACTTC
TRBV18	.	.	TRBJ1-1	CASSPLEGARTEAFF	TGTGCCAGCTCACCATTAGAAGGGGCGCGGACTGAAGCTTTCTTT
TRBV6-6	TRBD1	.	TRBJ1-5	CASSPGQQPSSNQPQHF	TGTGCCAGCAGTCCGGGACAGCAACCTTCTAGCAATCAGCCCCAGCATTTT
TRBV24-1	.	.	TRBJ2-1	CATSDVRGKFDEQFF	TGTGCCACCAGTGATGTCCGGGGGAAATTCGATGAGCAGTTCTTC
TRBV7-9	.	.	TRBJ2-3	CASSLALSGGVDTQYF	TGTGCCAGCAGCTTAGCGCTGAGCGGAGGGGTGGATACGCAGTATTTT
TRBV7-2	.	.	TRBJ1-6	CASSLANRVGRTISYNSPLHF	TGTGCCAGCAGCTTAGCTAACCGGGTAGGCAGAACCATCTCCTATAATTCACCCCTCCACTTT
TRBV7-2	.	.	TRBJ1-6	CASSLVTGYNSPLHF	TGTGCCAGCAGCTTAGTAACAGGATATAATTCACCCCTCCACTTT
TRBV28	.	.	TRBJ1-5	CASSGIQSKQPQHF	TGTGCCAGCAGTGGAATACAGAGCAAACAGCCCCAGCATTTT
TRBV5-6	.	once	TRBJ1-4	CASSLGGAGQMNEKLFF	TGTGCCAGCAGCTTGGGTGGAGCTGGTCAGATGAATGAAAAACTGTTTTTT
TRBV6-6	TRBD1	.	TRBJ1-5	CASSTLQGAQPQHF	TGTGCCAGCAGTACTCTACAGGGGGCACAGCCCCAGCATTTT